A selection of T cell receptor beta chains follows, all from one sample in a study of blood T cell repertoires in COVID-19. Generated by immunoSEQ multiplex PCR, the TCRdb table keeps only in-frame clones and is missing some. The sample consists of a few hundred thousand clones, roughly 80% of them appearing once. The specimen sequenced was PBMCs or T cells enriched from blood (not recorded which). Every receptor here comes from a man aged 45-65 years who had recovered from COVID-19. The CDR3 runs from the conserved cysteine through the conserved F or W. The D gene is left open where the match is weak. Clone size is given for some rows only: seen once, a few or many times, or a class if the clone is expanded.

d_call: TRBD1; v_call: TRBV6-2/TRBV6-3; clone_size: NA; j_call: TRBJ1-3; cdr3_nt: TGTGCCAGCAGCAAACCCGGGACAGGGTCTGGAAACACCATATATTTT; cdr3_aa: CASSKPGTGSGNTIYF
d_call: TRBD2; v_call: TRBV28; clone_size: NA; j_call: TRBJ2-2; cdr3_nt: TGTGCCAGCAGTGGCTTTTATCGAGCGGGAGGGCCGCGAAGCGGGGAGCTGTTTTTT; cdr3_aa: CASSGFYRAGGPRSGELFF
d_call: TRBD2; v_call: TRBV4-1; clone_size: few; j_call: TRBJ2-1; cdr3_nt: TGCGCCAGCAGCCAGGAGACTAGCGTAAAGTTCTTC; cdr3_aa: CASSQETSVKFF
d_call: TRBD1; v_call: TRBV7-9; clone_size: NA; j_call: TRBJ1-2; cdr3_nt: TGTGCCAGCAGAACTCGACAGGGGATTGGCTACACCTTC; cdr3_aa: CASRTRQGIGYTF
d_call: NA; v_call: TRBV30; clone_size: few; j_call: TRBJ1-6; cdr3_nt: TGTGCCTGGATAGCAAGGGGGAGCTCCTATAATTCACCCCTCCACTTT; cdr3_aa: CAWIARGSSYNSPLHF
d_call: NA; v_call: TRBV5-1; clone_size: NA; j_call: TRBJ1-2; cdr3_nt: TGCGCCAGCCGGCAAGGACAACTCTATGGCTACACCTTC; cdr3_aa: CASRQGQLYGYTF
d_call: TRBD1; v_call: TRBV6-4; clone_size: NA; j_call: TRBJ2-2; cdr3_nt: TGTGCCAGCAGTCCAGGACAGGGGAGTCGGGAGCTGTTTTTT; cdr3_aa: CASSPGQGSRELFF
d_call: NA; v_call: TRBV12-1; clone_size: once; j_call: TRBJ2-3; cdr3_nt: TGTGCCAGCAGACCGGGACTAGCGGGTTCTAGTCCGTATTTT; cdr3_aa: CASRPGLAGSSPYF
d_call: NA; v_call: TRBV7-2; clone_size: NA; j_call: TRBJ1-1; cdr3_nt: TGTGCCAGCAGCCAAACACCGGGGAGTAGCACTGAAGCTTTCTTT; cdr3_aa: CASSQTPGSSTEAFF
d_call: TRBD1; v_call: TRBV5-6; clone_size: NA; j_call: TRBJ1-1; cdr3_nt: TGTGCCAGCACCCGGGACAGGGCCGCTGAAGCTTTCTTT; cdr3_aa: CASTRDRAAEAFF
d_call: NA; v_call: TRBV5-8; clone_size: NA; j_call: TRBJ1-3; cdr3_nt: TGTGCCAGCAGCTTGGGACAGTTCTCTGGAAACACCATATATTTT; cdr3_aa: CASSLGQFSGNTIYF
d_call: TRBD1; v_call: TRBV24-1; clone_size: NA; j_call: TRBJ1-1; cdr3_nt: TGTGCCACCTCGAGAACAGGGGGGACTGAAGCTTTCTTT; cdr3_aa: CATSRTGGTEAFF
d_call: NA; v_call: TRBV16; clone_size: NA; j_call: TRBJ1-4; cdr3_nt: TGTGCCAGCAGCCAAACGGACAGAGAGACAATTTTT; cdr3_aa: CASSQTDRETIF
d_call: NA; v_call: TRBV5-1; clone_size: NA; j_call: TRBJ2-5; cdr3_nt: TGCGCCAGCAGCCTGAACTTGCAGACCCAGTACTTC; cdr3_aa: CASSLNLQTQYF
d_call: NA; v_call: TRBV6-5; clone_size: NA; j_call: TRBJ1-6; cdr3_nt: TGTGCCAGCAGTTTAGAGGGATCGCTGAATTCACCCCTCCACTTT; cdr3_aa: CASSLEGSLNSPLHF
d_call: TRBD2; v_call: TRBV5-6; clone_size: few; j_call: TRBJ2-7; cdr3_nt: TGTGCCAGCAGCTTTGGACTAGCGGTTATCTACGAGCAGTACTTC; cdr3_aa: CASSFGLAVIYEQYF
d_call: NA; v_call: TRBV5-4; clone_size: once; j_call: TRBJ1-1; cdr3_nt: TGTGCCAGCAGCTTGGCACAGATTAACACTGAAGCTTTCTTT; cdr3_aa: CASSLAQINTEAFF
d_call: TRBD1; v_call: TRBV3-1/TRBV3-2; clone_size: NA; j_call: TRBJ1-6; cdr3_nt: TGTGCCAGCAGCCGAAGGCTGGGACAGGGGGCAGGAAATTCACCCCTCCACTTT; cdr3_aa: CASSRRLGQGAGNSPLHF
d_call: TRBD2; v_call: TRBV28; clone_size: NA; j_call: TRBJ2-1; cdr3_nt: TGTGCCAGCAGTCCCCCGACTAGCGGGGGGGTTGAGCAGTTCTTC; cdr3_aa: CASSPPTSGGVEQFF
d_call: NA; v_call: TRBV24-1; clone_size: NA; j_call: TRBJ1-5; cdr3_nt: TGTGCCACCAGGGGGGGGAGAGGTGGGCCTTCCATTCAGCCCCAGCATTTT; cdr3_aa: CATRGGRGGPSIQPQHF
d_call: NA; v_call: TRBV9; clone_size: NA; j_call: TRBJ2-5; cdr3_nt: TGTGCCAGCAGCGAGCGATCCACGAGATCCCAAGAGACCCAGTACTTC; cdr3_aa: CASSERSTRSQETQYF
d_call: NA; v_call: TRBV20-1; clone_size: few; j_call: TRBJ2-1; cdr3_nt: TGCAGTGCTAGCGGAGACAATGAGCAGTTCTTC; cdr3_aa: CSASGDNEQFF
d_call: TRBD1; v_call: TRBV9; clone_size: few; j_call: TRBJ2-7; cdr3_nt: TGTGCCAGCAGCGCCACACTTCGGACAGGGTCCTACGAGCAGTACTTC; cdr3_aa: CASSATLRTGSYEQYF
d_call: TRBD2; v_call: TRBV15; clone_size: NA; j_call: TRBJ2-3; cdr3_nt: TGTGCCACCAGCAGAGGGCTAGCGGGGGGGATTAACACAGATACGCAGTATTTT; cdr3_aa: CATSRGLAGGINTDTQYF
d_call: TRBD2; v_call: TRBV11-2; clone_size: NA; j_call: TRBJ2-7; cdr3_nt: TGTGCCAGCAGCCACCGACTAGCGGGGTACGAGCAGTACTTC; cdr3_aa: CASSHRLAGYEQYF
d_call: TRBD1; v_call: TRBV29-1; clone_size: NA; j_call: TRBJ1-2; cdr3_nt: TGCAGCGGTAGGGGACAGGATTTCTATGGCTACACCTTC; cdr3_aa: CSGRGQDFYGYTF
d_call: NA; v_call: TRBV9; clone_size: once; j_call: TRBJ2-3; cdr3_nt: TGTGCCAGCAGCGTAGTACCTGCGGATACGCAGTATTTT; cdr3_aa: CASSVVPADTQYF
d_call: NA; v_call: TRBV12-3/TRBV12-4; clone_size: NA; j_call: TRBJ1-1; cdr3_nt: TGTGCCAGCAGTTTAGCGTCTCCGGAAGCTTTCTTT; cdr3_aa: CASSLASPEAFF
d_call: NA; v_call: TRBV19; clone_size: once; j_call: TRBJ2-7; cdr3_nt: TGTGCCAGTAGTGCCTCAAGGGGTGGGTTCTCCTACGAGCAGTACTTC; cdr3_aa: CASSASRGGFSYEQYF
d_call: TRBD1; v_call: TRBV3-1/TRBV3-2; clone_size: NA; j_call: TRBJ1-5; cdr3_nt: TGTGCCAGCAGCCATCTACAGGGGGAGCCCCAGCATTTT; cdr3_aa: CASSHLQGEPQHF
d_call: NA; v_call: TRBV19; clone_size: NA; j_call: TRBJ2-2; cdr3_nt: TGTGCCAGTAGTATTACGGCAGGGAACACCGGGGAGCTGTTTTTT; cdr3_aa: CASSITAGNTGELFF
d_call: NA; v_call: TRBV11-2; clone_size: NA; j_call: TRBJ1-1; cdr3_nt: TGTGCCAGCAACGCAGGGTTTAAGGGCACTGAAGCTTTCTTT; cdr3_aa: CASNAGFKGTEAFF
d_call: TRBD1; v_call: TRBV18; clone_size: NA; j_call: TRBJ1-2; cdr3_nt: TGTGCCAGCTCACCACCTCGTACAGGGGGAACTAATGGCTACACCTTC; cdr3_aa: CASSPPRTGGTNGYTF
d_call: NA; v_call: TRBV30; clone_size: NA; j_call: TRBJ2-3; cdr3_nt: TGTGCCTGGTCACAACCAGAGGGGGGGCTAAGCACAGATACGCAGTATTTT; cdr3_aa: CAWSQPEGGLSTDTQYF
d_call: NA; v_call: TRBV11-2; clone_size: NA; j_call: TRBJ1-5; cdr3_nt: TGTGCCAGCAGCTTGGGGAGTCAGCCCCAGCATTTT; cdr3_aa: CASSLGSQPQHF
d_call: TRBD1; v_call: TRBV28; clone_size: NA; j_call: TRBJ2-1; cdr3_nt: TGTGCCAGCAGGGAAGGGACAGTTCCAAACAATGAGCAGTTCTTC; cdr3_aa: CASREGTVPNNEQFF
d_call: NA; v_call: TRBV5-6; clone_size: once; j_call: TRBJ1-5; cdr3_nt: TGTGCCAGCAGCTTGGAGGGGATCAATCAGCCCCAGCATTTT; cdr3_aa: CASSLEGINQPQHF
d_call: TRBD1; v_call: TRBV5-1; clone_size: NA; j_call: TRBJ1-3; cdr3_nt: TGCGCCAGCAGCTCATCCGGGACAGGGGTTGGAAACACCATATATTTT; cdr3_aa: CASSSSGTGVGNTIYF
d_call: NA; v_call: TRBV7-2; clone_size: once; j_call: TRBJ1-3; cdr3_nt: TGTGCCAGCAGCCTACTAGCGGGGGTGGACACCATATATTTT; cdr3_aa: CASSLLAGVDTIYF
d_call: TRBD1; v_call: TRBV7-9; clone_size: once; j_call: TRBJ2-2; cdr3_nt: TGTGCCAGCAGCCCGGGACAGGGGAACACCGGGGAGCTGTTTTTT; cdr3_aa: CASSPGQGNTGELFF
d_call: TRBD1; v_call: TRBV6-5; clone_size: NA; j_call: TRBJ2-7; cdr3_nt: TGTGCCAGCAGCGGAGGTAGGGGGCCTACGGGGGAGCAGTACTTC; cdr3_aa: CASSGGRGPTGEQYF
d_call: TRBD1; v_call: TRBV11-2; clone_size: NA; j_call: TRBJ1-2; cdr3_nt: TGTGCCAGCAGCCAGGGACAGGGGGCGGGTGGCTACACCTTC; cdr3_aa: CASSQGQGAGGYTF
d_call: TRBD1; v_call: TRBV5-5; clone_size: NA; j_call: TRBJ1-3; cdr3_nt: TGTGCCAGCAGCTTGGAGGGGGCGAGCTCTGGAAACACCATATATTTT; cdr3_aa: CASSLEGASSGNTIYF
d_call: TRBD2; v_call: TRBV15; clone_size: NA; j_call: TRBJ2-7; cdr3_nt: TGTGCCACCAGCAGAGTGAGCGGGGGGAGAAGGCCCTACGAGCAGTACTTC; cdr3_aa: CATSRVSGGRRPYEQYF
d_call: NA; v_call: TRBV5-8; clone_size: NA; j_call: TRBJ2-1; cdr3_nt: TGTGCCAGCAGCCCTACCTCCTACAATGAGCAGTTCTTC; cdr3_aa: CASSPTSYNEQFF
d_call: TRBD1; v_call: TRBV5-1; clone_size: NA; j_call: TRBJ1-4; cdr3_nt: TGCGCCAGCAGCTTGGGACAGGGAAAAGGTGAAAAACTGTTTTTT; cdr3_aa: CASSLGQGKGEKLFF
d_call: NA; v_call: TRBV19; clone_size: NA; j_call: TRBJ1-3; cdr3_nt: TGTGCCGGCTACCGGGACATACGAAGAAACACCATATATTTT; cdr3_aa: CAGYRDIRRNTIYF
d_call: NA; v_call: TRBV5-1; clone_size: NA; j_call: TRBJ2-1; cdr3_nt: TGCGCCAGCAGCTGGGGGGACGGCTACAATGAGCAGTTCTTC; cdr3_aa: CASSWGDGYNEQFF